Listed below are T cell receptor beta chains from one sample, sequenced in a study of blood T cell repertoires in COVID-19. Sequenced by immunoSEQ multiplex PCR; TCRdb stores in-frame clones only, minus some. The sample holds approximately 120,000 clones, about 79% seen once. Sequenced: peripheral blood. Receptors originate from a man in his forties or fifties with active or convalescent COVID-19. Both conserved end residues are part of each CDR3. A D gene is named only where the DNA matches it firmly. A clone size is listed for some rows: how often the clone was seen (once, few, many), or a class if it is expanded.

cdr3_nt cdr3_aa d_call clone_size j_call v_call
TGTGCCAGCAGCCCCACCGGCCCCCAGGTCGTCTATGGCTACACCTTC CASSPTGPQVVYGYTF . . TRBJ1-2 TRBV5-6
TGTGCCACCAGCAGAGATACAGGGGAGTATGGCTACACCTTC CATSRDTGEYGYTF TRBD1 . TRBJ1-2 TRBV15
TGTGCCAGCAGCTTAAGGATATGGTTAGCAGGGATTGGGGCCAACGTCCTGACTTTC CASSLRIWLAGIGANVLTF . few TRBJ2-6 TRBV7-3
TGTGCCAGCAGCCATAGGACTAGCGGGGGGCCCTCCTACAATGAGCAGTTCTTC CASSHRTSGGPSYNEQFF TRBD2 few TRBJ2-1 TRBV5-4
TGTGCCAGCAGCCTTAGAGGGCGGCAACTGACCGGGGAGCTGTTTTTT CASSLRGRQLTGELFF . . TRBJ2-2 TRBV21-1
TGTGCCAGCAGTGACTTGGACAGGGGTGATCAGCCCCAGCATTTT CASSDLDRGDQPQHF TRBD1 . TRBJ1-5 TRBV25-1
TGTGCCAGCAGCTTAGCCAGTCATGCAGATACGCAGTATTTT CASSLASHADTQYF . once TRBJ2-3 TRBV7-2
TGTGCCACCGCCGGGACAGCGAATCAGCCCCAGCATTTT CATAGTANQPQHF TRBD1 once TRBJ1-5 TRBV6-6
TGTGCCAGCAGTCGGCTAGGGGACTCTTCTCCCCCCTATGGCTACACCTTC CASSRLGDSSPPYGYTF . . TRBJ1-2 TRBV6-2/TRBV6-3
TGTGCCAGCAAGAGAACTAGCGGGAGGAAGGATACGCAGTATTTT CASKRTSGRKDTQYF TRBD2 . TRBJ2-3 TRBV28
TGTGCCAGCAGTTACTCGCTCCCGGGAACGGGTTCACCCCTCCACTTT CASSYSLPGTGSPLHF . . TRBJ1-6 TRBV6-5
TGTGCCAGCAGCTCCCTTATGAGTAATGAGCAGTTCTTC CASSSLMSNEQFF . . TRBJ2-1 TRBV5-5
TGTGCCAGCAGCCCTAGCGGGACCTTCACAGATACGCAGTATTTT CASSPSGTFTDTQYF TRBD2 few TRBJ2-3 TRBV7-3
TGTGCCAGCAGCGTAGAAAATATCGGCACAGATACGCAGTATTTT CASSVENIGTDTQYF . . TRBJ2-3 TRBV9
TGTGCCACCAGTGACCCTCTCTCCTACGAGCAGTACTTC CATSDPLSYEQYF . once TRBJ2-7 TRBV24-1
TGTGCCTCGCGGGCCGACAGGGGAACAGATACGCAGTATTTT CASRADRGTDTQYF TRBD1 . TRBJ2-3 TRBV10-3